These T cell receptor beta chains were read from a single sample in a study of T-cell memory formation after mild COVID-19. A single record per CDR3 protein comes from TCRdb applying MiXCR to the 5' RACE reads. The sample yields under 400,000 distinct CDR3 sequences, around a fifth seen once. Sequenced material: PBMCs or a T cell subset sorted from them (not recorded which). The source is an adult woman who had mild COVID-19 (a few samples of this study predate the infection). Cell type and time point are not known. Both conserved end residues are part of each CDR3. A D gene is named only where the DNA matches it firmly. A row's size may be missing; if present it is once, few, many or a size class.

clone size,J gene,D gene,V gene,CDR3 DNA,CDR3 protein
.,TRBJ1-2,TRBD1,TRBV2,TGTGCCAGCAGTGGCAACCTGGGACAGTTGAGCTATGGCTACACCTTC,CASSGNLGQLSYGYTF
few,TRBJ1-2,.,TRBV5-5,TGTGCCAGCAGCTTGTTTGGCCAAACCTACGGCTACACCTTC,CASSLFGQTYGYTF
few,TRBJ2-3,.,TRBV5-1,TGCGCCAGCAGTTACACTCTAGCGTTAGCTAGAGATACGCAGTATTTT,CASSYTLALARDTQYF
.,TRBJ2-7,TRBD1,TRBV12-5,TGTGCTAGTGGGCCGACCGGGACAGGAGTCTACGAGCAGTACTTC,CASGPTGTGVYEQYF
few,TRBJ2-7,.,TRBV11-2,TGTGCCAGCAGCTTAGAAGGGGCATCGACCTACGAGCAGTACTTC,CASSLEGASTYEQYF
many,TRBJ1-2,.,TRBV7-9,TGTGCCAGCAGCTCTGACACTACTAACTATGGCTACACCTTC,CASSSDTTNYGYTF
.,TRBJ1-3,.,TRBV6-5,TGTGCCAGCAGTTTAGACTCGGTAGCTGGAAACACCATATATTTT,CASSLDSVAGNTIYF
few,TRBJ1-2,.,TRBV12-3/TRBV12-4,TGTGCCAGCAGCCCCTCCTCAGTTACCAACTATGGCTACACCTTC,CASSPSSVTNYGYTF
.,TRBJ1-2,TRBD1,TRBV11-2,TGTGCCAGCAGCACCCGACAGGGAAATGGCTACACCTTC,CASSTRQGNGYTF
many,TRBJ1-5,.,TRBV3-1,TGTGCCAGCAGCCCGCAGGTGGATCAGCCCCAGCATTTT,CASSPQVDQPQHF
.,TRBJ2-7,.,TRBV6-2/TRBV6-3,TGTGCCAGCAGTTACGATCCCTACGAGCAGTACTTC,CASSYDPYEQYF
.,TRBJ1-5,TRBD1,TRBV5-1,TGCGCCAGCAGCTGGACAGGGTGGGATCAGCCCCAGCATTTT,CASSWTGWDQPQHF
few,TRBJ2-1,.,TRBV7-3,TGTGCCAGCAGCGGAACAGCGGCGCCGCAGTTCTTC,CASSGTAAPQFF
.,TRBJ2-7,.,TRBV7-6,TGTGCCAGCAGCTTATTCGGAACCGCCGACTACCCCTACGAGCAGTACTTC,CASSLFGTADYPYEQYF
.,TRBJ2-2,.,TRBV6-2/TRBV6-3,TGTGCCAGCATTTATGGGGACCCAACACCCTTGGCCGGGGAGCTGTTTTTT,CASIYGDPTPLAGELFF
.,TRBJ2-6,.,TRBV12-3/TRBV12-4,TGTGCCAGCAGTTTAGGCCCGGGACTTACAAGGCCTGGGGCCAACGTCCTGACTTTC,CASSLGPGLTRPGANVLTF
few,TRBJ2-1,TRBD1,TRBV7-8,TGTGCCAGCAGCGGGACAGGTTTTTACAATGAGCAGTTCTTC,CASSGTGFYNEQFF
once,TRBJ2-7,TRBD2,TRBV7-2,TGTGCCAGCACCCGAGGCGAGGGAGGGCTATACGAGCAGTACTTC,CASTRGEGGLYEQYF
.,TRBJ1-1,.,TRBV2,TGTGCCAGCAGGCTCGGGCTGAACACTGAAGCTTTCTTT,CASRLGLNTEAFF
few,TRBJ2-3,.,TRBV4-3,TGCGCCAGCAGCCAAGATTTTGGGGCTAGCGGCACAGATACGCAGTATTTT,CASSQDFGASGTDTQYF
.,TRBJ2-7,.,TRBV20-1,TGCAGTGCTAGGGGAGGCGGGATCTCCTACGAGCAGTACTTC,CSARGGGISYEQYF
few,TRBJ1-6,.,TRBV20-1,TGCAGTGCTAGTAAGGGTGGGATCAATTCACCCCTCCACTTT,CSASKGGINSPLHF
.,TRBJ2-3,TRBD2,TRBV7-2,TGTGCCACCCTAAGGGGTACTAGCGGCCCTAGCACAGATACGCAGTATTTT,CATLRGTSGPSTDTQYF
few,TRBJ1-5,.,TRBV7-9,TGTGCCAGCAGCGTCGGTGATGGGCCCCAGCATTTT,CASSVGDGPQHF
.,TRBJ1-1,.,TRBV9,TGTGCCAGCAGCGTAGAAGGGGGGACTGAAGCTTTCTTT,CASSVEGGTEAFF
.,TRBJ2-1,.,TRBV5-5,TGTGCCAGCAGCCCTCCACATCTCGTTGAGCAGTTCTTC,CASSPPHLVEQFF
.,TRBJ2-2,.,TRBV5-1,TGCGCCAGCAGCCACGACAGGGAGGGCGGGGAGCTGTTTTTT,CASSHDREGGELFF
few,TRBJ1-4,TRBD1,TRBV4-2,TGTGCCAGCAGCGGGGACAGGTTTTATGAAAAACTGTTTTTT,CASSGDRFYEKLFF
few,TRBJ1-1,.,TRBV24-1,TGTGCCACCAGTGAAGACAGGTTATTGAGGACTGAAGCTTTCTTT,CATSEDRLLRTEAFF
few,TRBJ2-2,TRBD2,TRBV7-9,TGTGCCAGCAGCACCCGACTAGCGGGGACGAACACCGGGGAGCTGTTTTTT,CASSTRLAGTNTGELFF
few,TRBJ2-7,.,TRBV7-8,TGTGCCAGCAGCGGACCGGGGGTCGGGTACGAGCAGTACTTC,CASSGPGVGYEQYF
.,TRBJ1-5,TRBD1,TRBV6-1,TGTGCCAGCACCTCGGGACAGTTCAATCAGCCCCAGCATTTT,CASTSGQFNQPQHF
few,TRBJ2-5,.,TRBV5-1,TGCGCCAGCAGCCAGGGGCCATCTCCCCCCGGGGAGGAGACCCAGTACTTC,CASSQGPSPPGEETQYF
.,TRBJ2-1,TRBD2,TRBV12-3/TRBV12-4,TGTGCCAGCACCATGAGCGGGAGGGTCAATGAGCAGTTCTTC,CASTMSGRVNEQFF
many,TRBJ2-6,.,TRBV20-1,TGCAGTGCTGAAGGGCAGACTGGGGCCAACGTCCTGACTTTC,CSAEGQTGANVLTF
.,TRBJ2-5,.,TRBV5-5,TGTGCCAGCAGTTTATCACCAGGGTTTGGAGAGACCCAGTACTTC,CASSLSPGFGETQYF
.,TRBJ1-2,.,TRBV12-3/TRBV12-4,TGTGCCAGCAGTTTCCAGCCACACGGAAACTATGGCTACACCTTC,CASSFQPHGNYGYTF
.,TRBJ2-7,.,TRBV6-5,TGTGCCAGCAGTAATGGACTGGGAGGCGGGCAGTACTTC,CASSNGLGGGQYF
.,TRBJ1-1,TRBD1,TRBV27,TGTGCCAGCAGCTTACAGGGGGCTGTTCCCACTGAAGCTTTCTTT,CASSLQGAVPTEAFF
few,TRBJ2-3,TRBD1,TRBV2,TGTGCCAGCAGTGGACAGGGGGCCACAGATACGCAGTATTTT,CASSGQGATDTQYF
.,TRBJ2-1,TRBD2,TRBV24-1,TGTGCCACCAGTGAACTTCAGACTAGCGGGAGGGACAATGAGCAGTTCTTC,CATSELQTSGRDNEQFF
.,TRBJ2-7,TRBD2,TRBV5-1,TGCGCCAGCAGCTTGGATCTAGCGGGCTTCTCCTACGAGCAGTACTTC,CASSLDLAGFSYEQYF
few,TRBJ2-7,.,TRBV5-1,TGCGCCAGCAGCTTGGAGTCGGCACTCTACGAGCAGTACTTC,CASSLESALYEQYF
.,TRBJ1-5,.,TRBV4-1,TGCGCCAGCAGCCAAGGAATGGCACGAGGATCGGCTCAGCCCCAGCATTTT,CASSQGMARGSAQPQHF
few,TRBJ1-1,.,TRBV7-2,TGTGCCAGCAGCCCAGGACACGCGAACACTGAAGCTTTCTTT,CASSPGHANTEAFF
few,TRBJ2-7,TRBD2,TRBV3-1,TGTGCCAGCAGCCAAGCACGAGGCGGGAGCTACGAGCAGTACTTC,CASSQARGGSYEQYF
.,TRBJ1-6,.,TRBV7-2,TGTGCCAGCAGCTTAAACGGCGTTAGTTCACCCCTCCACTTT,CASSLNGVSSPLHF
.,TRBJ1-1,.,TRBV7-9,TGTGCCAGCAACTCACGGGAGGACGAAGCTTTCTTT,CASNSREDEAFF
.,TRBJ2-1,TRBD2,TRBV29-1,TGCAGCGTTGAACTAGCGGTCTCCTACAATGAGCAGTTCTTC,CSVELAVSYNEQFF
.,TRBJ1-1,.,TRBV12-3/TRBV12-4,TGTGCCAGCAGCCCCACCCGAAGAGGGAGCACTGAAGCTTTCTTT,CASSPTRRGSTEAFF
many,TRBJ2-1,TRBD1,TRBV18,TGTGCCAGCTCACGAGAGACAGGGGCCTACAATGAGCAGTTCTTC,CASSRETGAYNEQFF
many,TRBJ2-7,.,TRBV20-1,TGCAGTGCTAGAGGTCGTATCAGGGTAGACGAGCAGTACTTC,CSARGRIRVDEQYF
few,TRBJ1-2,.,TRBV12-3/TRBV12-4,TGTGCCAGCAGTTTAGCTGGTTCCTATGGCTACACCTTC,CASSLAGSYGYTF
.,TRBJ2-1,.,TRBV20-1,TGCAGTGCTAGAGATCTCAGATCGGTAGGGCTCTCCTACAATGAGCAGTTCTTC,CSARDLRSVGLSYNEQFF
.,TRBJ2-2,.,TRBV28,TGTGCCAGCAGTGGCGGGGCGAACACCGGGGAGCTGTTTTTT,CASSGGANTGELFF